Presented here are 6 T cell receptor beta chains from one specimen sequenced in a study of control samples from healthy donors and cancer patients. The repertoire was sequenced with immunoSEQ multiplex PCR; TCRdb's copy has only in-frame clones and lacks some. The profile shows about 83,000 clones, about nine tenths of them singletons. Specimen: blood. The receptors were sampled from a young man in good health.

This clone was observed once. The DNA of the CDR3 is TGTGCCAGTAGTATCCTACGCCCTGAAAAACTGTTTTTT. It codes for CASSILRPEKLFF. The chain recombines TRBV19 with TRBJ1-4, with D unresolved. CDR3 length: 13 amino acids. Germline CDR1 is LNHDA and CDR2 is SQIVND (reference sequence). Trimming shortened V by 3 bases and J by 7 bases, and 9 bases separated the two germline ends.

This CDR3 is CACVDGARSYNEQFF. CDR3 bases: TGTGCCTGCGTGGACGGGGCCCGGTCCTACAATGAGCAGTTCTTC. The chain combines TRBV7-9 with TRBJ2-1; the D call may be TRBD1 or TRBD2 (5 bases each). The germline V and J ends were trimmed by 11 bases and 1 base, with 18 bases remaining between them. From germline, CDR1 is SEHNR and CDR2 FQNEAQ (reference sequence). The CDR3 is made up of 15 amino acids.

Concerning this clone: At one end the junction does not follow the germline gene, possibly because of a read error. The J gene is TRBJ1-2, the V gene TRBV4-1, with D unclear. The germline V gene has CDR1 MGHRA and CDR2 YSYEKL. This CDR3 is 16 amino acids long. The CDR3: CASSQGGQTTNYGNTF. CDR3 DNA: TGCGCCAGCAGCCAAGGCGGGCAGACCACTAACTATGGCAACACCTTC.

V and J are TRBV5-4 and TRBJ2-3, with TRBD1 matching 8 bases. Germline-derived CDR1 and CDR2 are SGHNT and YYREEE (reference sequence). V was clipped by 2 bases and J by 5 bases; unmatched bases: 7. CDR3 length: 15 amino acids. DNA for the CDR3: TGTGCCAGCAGCTTCGGCCAGGGGGCAGGAGATACGCAGTATTTT. It is translated as CASSFGQGAGDTQYF.

Regarding this clone: The sample has other DNA sequences that encode this CDR3 too. J is TRBJ1-3 and V is TRBV28, with a tentative D call TRBD1 (6 bases). The V and J ends lost 1 base and 4 bases respectively, with 8 bases between them. This CDR3 is 14 amino acids long. Germline V gene data show CDR1 as MDHEN and CDR2 as SYDVKM. DNA of the CDR3: TGTGCCAGCAGTTTATCGGGGACAGGAAACACCATATATTTT. As protein: CASSLSGTGNTIYF.

This clone was counted once. The V gene is TRBV10-3, the J gene TRBJ2-7; D unresolved. The CDR3 is 14 residues long. Per the germline V gene, CDR1 is ENHRY and CDR2 is SYGVKD. The V and J ends lost 3 bases and 2 bases respectively, with 11 bases between them. Written as DNA, the CDR3 is TGTGCCATCAGTGACAGTAGGTCAACCTACGAGCAGTACTTC. It translates to CAISDSRSTYEQYF.